This TCR beta chain is from a study of cytotoxic CD8 clonotypes in ibrutinib-treated CLL. The protocol was immunoSEQ multiplex PCR, while the TCRdb copy is restricted to in-frame clones and leaves out a portion. The sample has roughly 100,000 clones, around four fifths seen once. Per germline, CDR1 LNHDA and CDR2 SQIVND (reference sequence). V shed 6 bases and J 2 bases; nucleotides not matched to a gene: 9. This CDR3 contains 15 residues. The sample was PBMCs, taken after 12 months of ibrutinib treatment. The rearrangement joins TRBV19 to TRBJ1-2, with 7 bases fitting TRBD1. This TCR derives from a human donor with chronic lymphocytic leukemia. CDR3 bases: TGTGCCAGTAGACCCTCGGGAGGGGGCAACTATGGCTACACCTTC. This encodes CASRPSGGGNYGYTF.